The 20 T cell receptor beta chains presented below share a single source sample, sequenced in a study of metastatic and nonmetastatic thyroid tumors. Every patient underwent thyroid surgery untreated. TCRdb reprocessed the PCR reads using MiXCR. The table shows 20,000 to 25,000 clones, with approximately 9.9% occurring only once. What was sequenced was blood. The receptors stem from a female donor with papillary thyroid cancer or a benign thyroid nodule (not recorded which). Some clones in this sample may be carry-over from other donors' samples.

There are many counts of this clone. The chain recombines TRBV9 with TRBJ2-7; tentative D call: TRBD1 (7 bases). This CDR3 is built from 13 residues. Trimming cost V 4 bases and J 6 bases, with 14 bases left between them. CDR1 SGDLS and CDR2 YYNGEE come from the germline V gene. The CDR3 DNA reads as TGTGCCAGCAGCAATATTCAGGGGGGCGAGCAGTACTTC. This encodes CASSNIQGGEQYF.

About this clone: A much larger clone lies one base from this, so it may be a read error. The CDR3 sequence is CASSPPGTSSGANILTF. CDR3 coding DNA: TGTGCCAGCTCACCACCGGGGACTAGCTCTGGGGCCAACATCCTGACTTTC. The gene calls are TRBV18 and TRBJ2-6; 9 nucleotides align to TRBD2. The CDR3 length is 17 residues. Per the germline V gene, CDR1 is KGHSH and CDR2 is LQKENI.

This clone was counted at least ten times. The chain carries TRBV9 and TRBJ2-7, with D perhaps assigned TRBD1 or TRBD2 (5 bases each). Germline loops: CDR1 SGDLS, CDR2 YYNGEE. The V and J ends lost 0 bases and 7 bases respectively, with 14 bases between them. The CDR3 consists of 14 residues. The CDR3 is CASSVGGSLKEQYF. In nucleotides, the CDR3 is TGTGCCAGCAGCGTAGGGGGGTCCCTGAAAGAGCAGTACTTC. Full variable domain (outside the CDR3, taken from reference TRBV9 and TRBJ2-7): DSGVTQTPKHLITATGQRVTLRCSPRSGDLSVYWYQQSLDQGLQFLIQYYNGEERAKGNILERFSAQQFPDLHSELNLSSLELGDSALYFCASSVGGSLKEQYFGPGTRLTVT.

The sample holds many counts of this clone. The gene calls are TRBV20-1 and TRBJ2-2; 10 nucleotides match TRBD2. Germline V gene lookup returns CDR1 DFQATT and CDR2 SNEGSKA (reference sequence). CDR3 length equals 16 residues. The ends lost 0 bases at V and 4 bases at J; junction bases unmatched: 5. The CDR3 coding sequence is TGCAGTGCTAGAGATAGCGGGAGGTTTGGCACCGGGGAGCTGTTTTTT. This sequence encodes CSARDSGRFGTGELFF.

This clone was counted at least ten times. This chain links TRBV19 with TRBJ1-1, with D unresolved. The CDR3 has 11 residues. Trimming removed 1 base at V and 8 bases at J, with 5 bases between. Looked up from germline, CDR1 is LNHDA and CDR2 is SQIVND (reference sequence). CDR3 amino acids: CASSIGVEAFF. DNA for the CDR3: TGTGCCAGTAGTATAGGGGTAGAAGCTTTCTTT.

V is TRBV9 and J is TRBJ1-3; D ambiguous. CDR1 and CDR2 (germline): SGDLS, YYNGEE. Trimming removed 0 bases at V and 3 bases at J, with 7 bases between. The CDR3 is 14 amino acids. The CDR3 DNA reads TGTGCCAGCAGCGTAGGGGGAAATGGAAACACCATATATTTT. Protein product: CASSVGGNGNTIYF.

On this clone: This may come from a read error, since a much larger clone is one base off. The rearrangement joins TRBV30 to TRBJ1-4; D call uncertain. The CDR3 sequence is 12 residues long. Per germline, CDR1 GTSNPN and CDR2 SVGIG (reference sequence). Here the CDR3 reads CAWGGANERLFF. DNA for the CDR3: TGTGCCTGGGGTGGTGCTAATGAAAGACTGTTTTTT.

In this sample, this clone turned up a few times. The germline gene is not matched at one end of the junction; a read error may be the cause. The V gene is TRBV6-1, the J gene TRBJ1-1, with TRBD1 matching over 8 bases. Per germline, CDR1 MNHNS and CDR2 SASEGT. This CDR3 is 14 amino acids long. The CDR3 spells CASSHGQGRSEALF. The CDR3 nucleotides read TGTGCCAGCAGTCATGGACAGGGACGTTCCGAAGCTTTATTT.

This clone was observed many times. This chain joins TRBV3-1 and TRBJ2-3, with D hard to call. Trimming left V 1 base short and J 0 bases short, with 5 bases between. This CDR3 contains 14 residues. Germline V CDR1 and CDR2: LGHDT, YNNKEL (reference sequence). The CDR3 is CASSQGASTDTQYF. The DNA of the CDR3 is TGTGCCAGCAGCCAAGGAGCTAGCACAGATACGCAGTATTTT.

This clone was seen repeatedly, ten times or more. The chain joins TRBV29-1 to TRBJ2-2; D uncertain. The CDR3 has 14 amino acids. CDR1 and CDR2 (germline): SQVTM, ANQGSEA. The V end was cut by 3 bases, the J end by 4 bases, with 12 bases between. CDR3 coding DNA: TGCAGCGTTGATCTGGGTGTGGGCACCGGGGAGCTGTTTTTT. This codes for CSVDLGVGTGELFF.

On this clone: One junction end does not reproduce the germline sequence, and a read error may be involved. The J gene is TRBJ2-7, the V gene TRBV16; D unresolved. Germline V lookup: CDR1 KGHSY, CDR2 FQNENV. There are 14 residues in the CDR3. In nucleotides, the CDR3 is TGTGTCAGCAGCCACTCTAGTCTTACCTACGAGCAGTACTTC. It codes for CVSSHSSLTYEQYF.

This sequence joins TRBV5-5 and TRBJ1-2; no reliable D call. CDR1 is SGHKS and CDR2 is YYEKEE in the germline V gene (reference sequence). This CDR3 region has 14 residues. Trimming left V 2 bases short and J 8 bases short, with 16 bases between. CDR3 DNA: TGTGCCAGCAGCTTTTCGTCCTGGACTGTCGGCTACACCTTC. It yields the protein CASSFSSWTVGYTF.

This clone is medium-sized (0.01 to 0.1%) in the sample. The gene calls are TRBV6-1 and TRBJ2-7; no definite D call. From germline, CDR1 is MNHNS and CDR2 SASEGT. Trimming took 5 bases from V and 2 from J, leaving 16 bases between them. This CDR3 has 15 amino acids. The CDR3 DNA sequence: TGTGCCAGCAGTCTCTACTCTGCCCGGCCCTACGAGCAGTACTTC. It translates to CASSLYSARPYEQYF.

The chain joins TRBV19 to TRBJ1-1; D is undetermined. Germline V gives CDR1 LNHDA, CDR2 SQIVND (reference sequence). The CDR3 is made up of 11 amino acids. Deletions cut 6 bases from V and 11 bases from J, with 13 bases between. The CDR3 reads CASRVNTVAFF. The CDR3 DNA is TGTGCCAGTAGAGTGAACACTGTTGCTTTCTTT.

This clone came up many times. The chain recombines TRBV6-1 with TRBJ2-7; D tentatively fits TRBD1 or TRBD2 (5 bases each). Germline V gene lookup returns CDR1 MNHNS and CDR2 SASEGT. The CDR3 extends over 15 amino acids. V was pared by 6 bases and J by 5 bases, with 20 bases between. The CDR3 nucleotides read TGTGCCAGCAGGCTCTACCGGGACGTCCCCCACGAGCAGTACTTC. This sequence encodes CASRLYRDVPHEQYF.

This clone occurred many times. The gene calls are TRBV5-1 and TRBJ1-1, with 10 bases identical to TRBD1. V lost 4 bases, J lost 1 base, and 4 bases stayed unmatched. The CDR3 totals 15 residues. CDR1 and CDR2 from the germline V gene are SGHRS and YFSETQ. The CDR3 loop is CASSTGQGTNTEAFF. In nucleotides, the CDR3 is TGCGCCAGCAGCACGGGACAGGGGACGAACACTGAAGCTTTCTTT.

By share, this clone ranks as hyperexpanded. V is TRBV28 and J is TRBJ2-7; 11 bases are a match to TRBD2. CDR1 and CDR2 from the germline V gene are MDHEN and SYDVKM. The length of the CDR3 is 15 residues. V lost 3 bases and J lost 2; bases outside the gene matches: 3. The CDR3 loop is CASSLGSGGAYEQYF. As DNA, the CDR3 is TGTGCCAGCAGTTTGGGTAGCGGGGGGGCCTACGAGCAGTACTTC.

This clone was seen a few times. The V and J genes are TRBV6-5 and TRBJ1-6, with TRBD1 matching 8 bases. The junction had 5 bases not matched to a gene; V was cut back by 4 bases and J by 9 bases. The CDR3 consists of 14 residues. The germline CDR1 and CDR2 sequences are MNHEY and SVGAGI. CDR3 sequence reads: CASSWQGARSPLHF. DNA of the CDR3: TGTGCCAGCAGTTGGCAGGGGGCACGTTCACCCCTCCACTTT.

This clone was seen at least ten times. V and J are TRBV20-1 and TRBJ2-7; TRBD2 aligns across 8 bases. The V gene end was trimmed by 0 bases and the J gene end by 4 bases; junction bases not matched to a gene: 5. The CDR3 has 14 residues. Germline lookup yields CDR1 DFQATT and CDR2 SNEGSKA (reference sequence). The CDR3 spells CSARDTQREYEQYF. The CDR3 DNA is TGCAGTGCTAGAGATACCCAGCGGGAGTACGAGCAGTACTTC.

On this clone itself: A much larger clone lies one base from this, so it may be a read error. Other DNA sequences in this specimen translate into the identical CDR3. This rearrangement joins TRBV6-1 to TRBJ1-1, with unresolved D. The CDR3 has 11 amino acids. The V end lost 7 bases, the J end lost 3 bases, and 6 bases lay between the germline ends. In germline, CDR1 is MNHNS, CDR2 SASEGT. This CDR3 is CASTGDTEAFF. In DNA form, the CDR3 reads TGTGCCAGCACCGGCGACACTGAAGCTTTCTTT.